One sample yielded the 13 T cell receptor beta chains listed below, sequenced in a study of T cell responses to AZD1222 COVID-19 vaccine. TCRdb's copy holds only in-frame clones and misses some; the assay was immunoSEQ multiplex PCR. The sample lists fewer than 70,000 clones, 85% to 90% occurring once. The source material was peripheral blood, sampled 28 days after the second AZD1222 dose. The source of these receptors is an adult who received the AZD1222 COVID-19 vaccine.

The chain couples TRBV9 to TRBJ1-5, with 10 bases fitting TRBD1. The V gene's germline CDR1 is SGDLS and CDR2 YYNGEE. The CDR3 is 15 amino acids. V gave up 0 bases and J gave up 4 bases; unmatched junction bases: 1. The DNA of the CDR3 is TGTGCCAGCAGCGTAGGACAGGGGGCAAATCAGCCCCAGCATTTT. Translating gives CASSVGQGANQPQHF.

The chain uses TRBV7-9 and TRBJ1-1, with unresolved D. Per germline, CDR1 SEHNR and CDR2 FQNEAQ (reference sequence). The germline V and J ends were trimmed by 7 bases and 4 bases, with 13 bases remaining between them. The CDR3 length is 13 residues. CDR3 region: CASTDPWGTEAFF. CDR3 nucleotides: TGTGCCAGCACGGACCCCTGGGGCACTGAAGCTTTCTTT.

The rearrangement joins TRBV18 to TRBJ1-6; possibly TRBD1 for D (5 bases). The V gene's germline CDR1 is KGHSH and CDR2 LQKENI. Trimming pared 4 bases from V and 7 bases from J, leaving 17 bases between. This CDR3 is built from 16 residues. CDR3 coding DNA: TGTGCCAGCTCACTCGGCCGGCAGGGCTCGAATTCACCCCTCCACTTT. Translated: CASSLGRQGSNSPLHF.

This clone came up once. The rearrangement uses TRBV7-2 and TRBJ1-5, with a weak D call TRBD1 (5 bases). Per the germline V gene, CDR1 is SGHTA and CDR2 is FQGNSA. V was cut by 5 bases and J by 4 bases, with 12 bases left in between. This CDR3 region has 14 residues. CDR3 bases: TGTGCCAGCAGCCAGCAGAGGGGAAATCAGCCCCAGCATTTT. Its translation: CASSQQRGNQPQHF. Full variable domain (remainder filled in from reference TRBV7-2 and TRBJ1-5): GAGVSQSPSNKVTEKGKDVELRCDPISGHTALYWYRQSLGQGLEFLIYFQGNSAPDKSGLPSDRFSAERTGGSVSTLTIQRTQQEDSAVYLCASSQQRGNQPQHFGDGTRLSIL.

The CDR3 nucleotides are TGTGCCAGCAGCATCGTACAGGGGGCATACGAGCAGTACTTC. Translation: CASSIVQGAYEQYF. The chain uses TRBV6-6 and TRBJ2-7, with 9 bases matching TRBD1. V dropped 6 bases and J dropped 4; count of bases not matched to a gene: 7. Germline lookup yields CDR1 MNHNY and CDR2 SVGAGI (reference sequence). The CDR3 has 14 residues.

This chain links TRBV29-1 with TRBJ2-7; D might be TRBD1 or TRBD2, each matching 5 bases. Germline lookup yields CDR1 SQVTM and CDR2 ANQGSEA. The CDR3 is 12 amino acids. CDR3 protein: CSYGTSTYEQYF. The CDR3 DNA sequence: TGCAGTTACGGGACGTCCACCTACGAGCAGTACTTC.

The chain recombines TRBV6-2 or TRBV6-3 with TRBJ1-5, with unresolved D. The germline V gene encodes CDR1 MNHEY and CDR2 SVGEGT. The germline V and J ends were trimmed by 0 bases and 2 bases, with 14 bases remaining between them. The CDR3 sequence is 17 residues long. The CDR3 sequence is CASSYSPMGSGNQPQHF. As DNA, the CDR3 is TGTGCCAGCAGTTACTCGCCGATGGGGTCGGGCAATCAGCCCCAGCATTTT.

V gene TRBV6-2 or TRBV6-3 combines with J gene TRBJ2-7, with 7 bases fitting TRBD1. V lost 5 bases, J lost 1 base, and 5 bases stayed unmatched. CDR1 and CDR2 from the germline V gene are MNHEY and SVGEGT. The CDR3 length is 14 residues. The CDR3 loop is CASSNPGQSYEQYF. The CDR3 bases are TGTGCCAGCAGTAATCCGGGACAGTCCTACGAGCAGTACTTC.

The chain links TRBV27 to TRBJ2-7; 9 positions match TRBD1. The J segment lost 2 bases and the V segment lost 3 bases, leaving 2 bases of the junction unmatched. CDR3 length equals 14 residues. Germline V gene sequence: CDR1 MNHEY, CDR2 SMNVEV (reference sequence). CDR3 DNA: TGTGCCAGCAGTTTCCGGGACAGGGCCTACGAGCAGTACTTC. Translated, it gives CASSFRDRAYEQYF.

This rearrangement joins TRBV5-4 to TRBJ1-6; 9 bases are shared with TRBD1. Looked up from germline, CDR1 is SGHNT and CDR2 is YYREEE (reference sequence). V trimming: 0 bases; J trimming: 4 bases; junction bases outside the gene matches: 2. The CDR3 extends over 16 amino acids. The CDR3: CASSLGGTGYNSPLHF. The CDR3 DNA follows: TGTGCCAGCAGCTTGGGAGGGACAGGGTATAATTCACCCCTCCACTTT.

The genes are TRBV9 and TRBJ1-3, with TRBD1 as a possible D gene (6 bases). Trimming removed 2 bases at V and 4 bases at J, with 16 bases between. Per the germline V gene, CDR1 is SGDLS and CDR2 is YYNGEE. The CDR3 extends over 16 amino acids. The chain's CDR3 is CASSVAGNRAGNTIYF. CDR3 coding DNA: TGTGCCAGCAGCGTTGCGGGGAACAGGGCCGGAAACACCATATATTTT.

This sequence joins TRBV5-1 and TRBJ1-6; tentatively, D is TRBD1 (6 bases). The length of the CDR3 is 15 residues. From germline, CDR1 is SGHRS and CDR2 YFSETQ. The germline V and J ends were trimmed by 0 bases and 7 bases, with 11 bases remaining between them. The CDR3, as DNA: TGCGCCAGCAGCTTGGCCGGGACATCCAATTCACCCCTCCACTTT. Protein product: CASSLAGTSNSPLHF.

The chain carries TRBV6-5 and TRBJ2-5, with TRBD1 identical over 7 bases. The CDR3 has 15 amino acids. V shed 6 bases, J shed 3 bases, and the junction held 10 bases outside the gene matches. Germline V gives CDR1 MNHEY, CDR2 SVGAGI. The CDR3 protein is CASSPQTGYKETQYF. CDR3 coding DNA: TGTGCCAGCAGCCCACAGACAGGGTACAAAGAGACCCAGTACTTC.